Here is one T cell receptor (beta chain) with its context. With V trimmed by 5 bases and J by 4 bases, 2 bases remained unmatched. The V gene's germline CDR1 is SGHTA and CDR2 FQGNSA. CDR3 length: 14 residues. MiXCR, applied by TCRdb to the 5' RACE reads, yields one record per CDR3 protein. The sample consists of some 100,000 distinct CDR3 sequences, around 12% of them appearing once. Time point noted: sample taken at primary tumor resection. This sample is drawn from a study of spatial heterogeneity in lung cancer. This specimen was PBMCs, taken at surgery. This chain links TRBV7-2 with TRBJ1-1, with TRBD1 matching 12 bases. The sequence derives from a male donor with early-stage non-small cell lung cancer. The CDR3 DNA reads as TGTGCCAGCAGCCGGGACAGGGGGCCCACTGAAGCTTTCTTT. As protein: CASSRDRGPTEAFF.